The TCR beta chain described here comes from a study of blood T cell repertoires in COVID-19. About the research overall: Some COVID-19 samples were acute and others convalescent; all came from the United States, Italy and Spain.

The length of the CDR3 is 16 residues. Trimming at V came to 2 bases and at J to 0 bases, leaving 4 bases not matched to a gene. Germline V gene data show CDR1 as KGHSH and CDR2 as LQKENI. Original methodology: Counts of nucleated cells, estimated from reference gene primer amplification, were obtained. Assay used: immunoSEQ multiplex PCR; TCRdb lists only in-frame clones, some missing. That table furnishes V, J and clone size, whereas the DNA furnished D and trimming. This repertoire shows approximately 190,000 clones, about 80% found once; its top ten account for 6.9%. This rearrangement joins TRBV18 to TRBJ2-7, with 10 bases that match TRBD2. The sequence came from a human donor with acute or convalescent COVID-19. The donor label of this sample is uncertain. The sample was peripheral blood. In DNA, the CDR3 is TGTGCCAGCTCACCAGTAGCGGGAGGAAGCTCCTACGAGCAGTACTTC. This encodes CASSPVAGGSSYEQYF. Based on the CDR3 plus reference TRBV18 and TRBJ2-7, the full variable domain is NAGVMQNPRHLVRRRGQEARLRCSPMKGHSHVYWYRQLPEEGLKFMVYLQKENIIDESGMPKERFSAEFPKEGPSILRIQQVVRGDSAAYFCASSPVAGGSSYEQYFGPGTRLTVT.